The sequence of this TCR beta chain was determined in a study of vaccination and CD4 T cells after COVID-19. About the study: Either the Pfizer-BioNTech BNT162b2 or Moderna mRNA-1273 vaccine was given as two doses. Median time from COVID diagnosis to post-COVID sampling was 101 days (35 to 161).

Stated treatment: roughly 10-day PBMC culture with coronavirus spike peptide pools or control peptides (ViraFEST assay). Culture proceeded for roughly ten days, and CD4+ T cells were then isolated by negative selection. About this clonotype: Its antigen is not identified.

Scientists ran DNA taken from cultured CD4+ T cells through the Oncomine TCR Beta short-read assay for sequencing. Each CDR3 protein gets one entry after TCRdb re-called the PCR reads with MiXCR. The sample lists about 16,000 distinct CDR3 sequences; roughly 50% were seen once. Sequencing was carried out using CD4+ T cells from blood, cultured in vitro. This sequence originates from a human donor who had recovered from COVID-19.

CDR3 amino acids: CASSYSPPGVAGMYEQYF. DNA for the CDR3: TGTGCCAGCAGTTACTCACCTCCCGGTGTAGCGGGAATGTACGAGCAGTACTTC. The J gene is TRBJ2-7, the V gene TRBV6-5; 8 bases map to TRBD2. Losses at the gene ends were 0 bases for V and 4 bases for J; bases not matched to a gene: 14. The CDR3 is made up of 18 amino acids. Germline assignment: CDR1 MNHEY and CDR2 SVGAGI.